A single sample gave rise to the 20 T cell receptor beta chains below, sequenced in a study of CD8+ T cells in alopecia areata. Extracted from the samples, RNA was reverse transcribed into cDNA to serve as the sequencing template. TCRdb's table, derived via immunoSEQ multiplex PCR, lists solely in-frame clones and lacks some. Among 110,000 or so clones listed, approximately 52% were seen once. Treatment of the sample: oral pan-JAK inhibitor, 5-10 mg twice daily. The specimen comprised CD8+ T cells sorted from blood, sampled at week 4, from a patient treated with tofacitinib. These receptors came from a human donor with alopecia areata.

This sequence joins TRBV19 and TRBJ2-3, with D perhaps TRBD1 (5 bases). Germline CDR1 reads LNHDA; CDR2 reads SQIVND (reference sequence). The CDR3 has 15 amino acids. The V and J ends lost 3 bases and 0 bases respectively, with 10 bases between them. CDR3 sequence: CASSIVGHSTDTQYF. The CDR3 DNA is TGTGCCAGTAGTATCGTGGGGCATAGCACAGATACGCAGTATTTT.

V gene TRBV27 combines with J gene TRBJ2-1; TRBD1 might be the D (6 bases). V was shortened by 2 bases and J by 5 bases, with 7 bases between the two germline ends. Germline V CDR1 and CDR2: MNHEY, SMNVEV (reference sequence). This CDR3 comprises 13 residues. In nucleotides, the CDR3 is TGTGCCAGCAGTTTAGGACAGCACAATGAGCAGTTCTTC. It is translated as CASSLGQHNEQFF.

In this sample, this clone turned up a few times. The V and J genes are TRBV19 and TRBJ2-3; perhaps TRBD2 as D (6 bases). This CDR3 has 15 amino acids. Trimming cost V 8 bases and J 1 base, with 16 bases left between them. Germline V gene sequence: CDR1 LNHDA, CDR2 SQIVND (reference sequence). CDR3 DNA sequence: TGTGCCAGTGCCACAGTGGGGGAGGGCACAGATACGCAGTATTTT. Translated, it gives CASATVGEGTDTQYF.

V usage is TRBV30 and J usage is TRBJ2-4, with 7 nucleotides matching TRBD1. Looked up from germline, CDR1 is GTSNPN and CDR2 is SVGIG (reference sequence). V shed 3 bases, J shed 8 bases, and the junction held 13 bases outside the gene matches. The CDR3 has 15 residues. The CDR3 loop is CAWSTGATTSDIQYF. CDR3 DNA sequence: TGTGCCTGGAGCACAGGGGCAACGACTTCGGACATTCAGTACTTC.

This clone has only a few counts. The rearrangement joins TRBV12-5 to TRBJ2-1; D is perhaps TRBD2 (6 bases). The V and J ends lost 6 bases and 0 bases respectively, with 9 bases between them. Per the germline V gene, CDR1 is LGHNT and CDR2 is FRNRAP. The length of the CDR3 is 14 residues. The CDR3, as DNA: TGTGCTAGTGGGGGGGGTGCCTCCTACAATGAGCAGTTCTTC. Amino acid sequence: CASGGGASYNEQFF. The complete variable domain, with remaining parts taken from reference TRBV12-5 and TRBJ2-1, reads DARVTQTPRHKVTEMGQEVTMRCQPILGHNTVFWYRQTMMQGLELLAYFRNRAPLDDSGMPKDRFSAEMPDATLATLKIQPSEPRDSAVYFCASGGGASYNEQFFGPGTRLTVL.

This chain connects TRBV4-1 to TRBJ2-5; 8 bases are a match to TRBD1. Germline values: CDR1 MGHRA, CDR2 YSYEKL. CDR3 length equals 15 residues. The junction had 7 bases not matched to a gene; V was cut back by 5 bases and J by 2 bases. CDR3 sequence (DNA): TGCGCCAGCAGCTGGACAGGACAGGGTCAAGAGACCCAGTACTTC. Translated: CASSWTGQGQETQYF.

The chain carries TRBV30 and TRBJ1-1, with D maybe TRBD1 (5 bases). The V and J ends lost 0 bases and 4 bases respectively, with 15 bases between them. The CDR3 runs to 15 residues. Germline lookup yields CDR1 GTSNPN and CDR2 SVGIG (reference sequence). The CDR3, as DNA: TGTGCCTGGAGTGTACTGGCGGGCGGGGGCACTGAAGCTTTCTTT. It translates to CAWSVLAGGGTEAFF.

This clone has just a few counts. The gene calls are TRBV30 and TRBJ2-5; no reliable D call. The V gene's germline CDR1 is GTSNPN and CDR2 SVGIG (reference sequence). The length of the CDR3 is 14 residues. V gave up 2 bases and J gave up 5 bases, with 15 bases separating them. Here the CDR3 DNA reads TGTGCCTGGAGTCCAGAACAAGGCTGGGAGACCCAGTACTTC. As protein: CAWSPEQGWETQYF.

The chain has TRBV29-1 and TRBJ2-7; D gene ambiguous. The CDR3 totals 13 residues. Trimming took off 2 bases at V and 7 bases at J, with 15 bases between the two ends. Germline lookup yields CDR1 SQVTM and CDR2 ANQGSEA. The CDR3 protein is CSVEKENLGEQYF. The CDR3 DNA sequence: TGCAGCGTTGAAAAGGAGAACCTGGGGGAGCAGTACTTC.

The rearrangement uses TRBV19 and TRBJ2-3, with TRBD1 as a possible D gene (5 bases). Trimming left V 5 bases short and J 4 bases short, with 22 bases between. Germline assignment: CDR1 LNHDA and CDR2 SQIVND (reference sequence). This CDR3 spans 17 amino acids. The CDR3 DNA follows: TGTGCCAGTAGTTCCCTTGACAGCCACAAGAGTCCAGATACGCAGTATTTT. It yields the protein CASSSLDSHKSPDTQYF.

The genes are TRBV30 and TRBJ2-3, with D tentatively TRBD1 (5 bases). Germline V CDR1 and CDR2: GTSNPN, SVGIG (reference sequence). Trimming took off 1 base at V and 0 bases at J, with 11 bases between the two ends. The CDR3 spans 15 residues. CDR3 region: CAWSAGGASTDTQYF. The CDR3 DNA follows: TGTGCCTGGAGTGCCGGTGGGGCCAGCACAGATACGCAGTATTTT.

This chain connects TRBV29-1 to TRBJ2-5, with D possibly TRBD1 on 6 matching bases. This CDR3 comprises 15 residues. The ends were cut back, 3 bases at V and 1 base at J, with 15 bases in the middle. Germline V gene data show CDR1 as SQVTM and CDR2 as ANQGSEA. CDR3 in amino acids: CSVESFGQFQETQYF. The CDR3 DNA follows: TGCAGCGTTGAGTCTTTCGGACAGTTCCAAGAGACCCAGTACTTC.

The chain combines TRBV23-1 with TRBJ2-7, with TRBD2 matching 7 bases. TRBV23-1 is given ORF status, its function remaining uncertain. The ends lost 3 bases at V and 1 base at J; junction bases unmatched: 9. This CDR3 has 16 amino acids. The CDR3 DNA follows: TGCGCCAGCAGTCACACGAGGGTCGGGGGGTCCTACGAGCAGTACTTC. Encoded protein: CASSHTRVGGSYEQYF.

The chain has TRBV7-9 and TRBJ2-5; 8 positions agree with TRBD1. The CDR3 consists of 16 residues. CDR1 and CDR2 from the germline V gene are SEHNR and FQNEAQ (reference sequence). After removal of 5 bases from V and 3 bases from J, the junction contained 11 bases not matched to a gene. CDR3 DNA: TGTGCCAGCAGCCCACCTCAGGGGGCTGGGGAAGAGACCCAGTACTTC. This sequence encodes CASSPPQGAGEETQYF. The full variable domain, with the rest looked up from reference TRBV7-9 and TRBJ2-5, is DTGVSQNPRHKITKRGQNVTFRCDPISEHNRLYWYRQTLGQGPEFLTYFQNEAQLEKSRLLSDRFSAERPKGSFSTLEIQRTEQGDSAMYLCASSPPQGAGEETQYFGPGTRLLVL.

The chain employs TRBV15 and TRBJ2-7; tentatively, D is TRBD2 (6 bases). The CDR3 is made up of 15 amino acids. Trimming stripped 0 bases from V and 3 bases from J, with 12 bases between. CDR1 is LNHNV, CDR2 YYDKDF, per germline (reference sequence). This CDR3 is CATSREARDLYEQYF. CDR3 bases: TGTGCCACCAGCAGAGAGGCGCGGGACCTCTACGAGCAGTACTTC. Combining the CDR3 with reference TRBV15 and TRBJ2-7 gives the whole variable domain DAMVIQNPRYQVTQFGKPVTLSCSQTLNHNVMYWYQQKSSQAPKLLFHYYDKDFNNEADTPDNFQSRRPNTSFCFLDIRSPGLGDTAMYLCATSREARDLYEQYFGPGTRLTVT.

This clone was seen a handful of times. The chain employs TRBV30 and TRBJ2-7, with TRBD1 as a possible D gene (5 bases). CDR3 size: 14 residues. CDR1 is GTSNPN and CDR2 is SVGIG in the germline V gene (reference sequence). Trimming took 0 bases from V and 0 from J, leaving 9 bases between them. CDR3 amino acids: CAWSVPRGSYEQYF. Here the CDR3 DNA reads TGTGCCTGGAGTGTACCAAGGGGCTCCTACGAGCAGTACTTC.

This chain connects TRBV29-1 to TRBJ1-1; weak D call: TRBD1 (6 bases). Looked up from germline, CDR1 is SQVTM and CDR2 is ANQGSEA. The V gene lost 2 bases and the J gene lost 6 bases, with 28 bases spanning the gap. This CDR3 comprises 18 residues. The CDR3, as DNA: TGCAGCGTTGAACCCCGGATTGAAAGCCAGGGGAGAGTCGCTGAAGCTTTCTTT. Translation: CSVEPRIESQGRVAEAFF.

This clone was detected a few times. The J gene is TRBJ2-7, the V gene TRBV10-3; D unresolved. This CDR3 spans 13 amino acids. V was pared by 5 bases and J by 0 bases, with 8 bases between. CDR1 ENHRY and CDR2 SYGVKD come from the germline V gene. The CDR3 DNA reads TGTGCCATCAGTCCCCTGGACTCCTACGAGCAGTACTTC. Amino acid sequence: CAISPLDSYEQYF.

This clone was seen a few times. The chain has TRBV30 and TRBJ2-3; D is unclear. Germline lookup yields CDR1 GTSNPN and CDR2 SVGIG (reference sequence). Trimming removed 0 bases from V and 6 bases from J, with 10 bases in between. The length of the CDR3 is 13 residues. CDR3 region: CAWSVLMADTQYF. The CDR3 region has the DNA TGTGCCTGGAGTGTACTCATGGCCGATACGCAGTATTTT. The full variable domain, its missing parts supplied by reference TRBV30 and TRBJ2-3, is SQTIHQWPATLVQPVGSPLSLECTVEGTSNPNLYWYRQAAGRGLQLLFYSVGIGQISSEVPQNLSASRPQDRQFILSSKKLLLSDSGFYLCAWSVLMADTQYFGPGTRLTVL.

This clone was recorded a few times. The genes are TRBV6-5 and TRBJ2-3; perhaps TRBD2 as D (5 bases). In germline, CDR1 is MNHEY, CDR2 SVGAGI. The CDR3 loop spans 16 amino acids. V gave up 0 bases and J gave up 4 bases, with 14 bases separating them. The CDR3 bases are TGTGCCAGCAGTTACTCGGGAGAATCAACCCCAGATACGCAGTATTTT. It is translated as CASSYSGESTPDTQYF.